The clone carrying this T cell receptor beta chain has only a few counts. The data stem from a study of T cells in Graves' hyperthyroidism and ophthalmopathy. As for the study in general: Once the initial diagnosis was made, peripheral blood was obtained before any treatment.

TCR beta CDR3 region amplification was performed from RNA transcripts. The study used the HTBI primer set for a first-round RT-PCR of the TCR CDR3. TCRdb re-analysed the multiplex PCR reads in MiXCR, keeping a single row per CDR3 protein. This sample yields 350,000 or so distinct CDR3 sequences, of which over 15% are seen a single time; approximately 49% belongs to the top ten. The germline V gene has CDR1 SGHTA and CDR2 FQGTGA. The V and J ends lost 4 bases and 6 bases respectively, with 10 bases between them. CDR3 length: 13 amino acids. For Graves' hyperthyroidism to be stable, ophthalmopathy could not progress within 18 months.

Source material: blood. The chain recombines TRBV7-3 with TRBJ2-1; possibly TRBD1 for D (6 bases). This sequence originates from a woman in her forties or fifties with Graves' hyperthyroidism. DNA for the CDR3: TGTGCCAGCAGCTCTACAGGGATCAATGAGCAGTTCTTC. It encodes CASSSTGINEQFF.